The 18 T cell receptor beta chains in this list originate from one sample, sequenced in a study of Tregs in tolerant kidney transplant recipients. The protocol was immunoSEQ multiplex PCR, while the TCRdb copy is restricted to in-frame clones and leaves out a portion. This listing includes about 48,000 clones. Source: CD4+ T cells from blood, taken before the transplant. Every receptor here comes from a human donor who received a combined kidney and bone marrow transplant.

Details on this clone: The CDR3 extends 3 residues past the end of the read, so its final part is completed from the germline J gene. The gene calls are TRBV29-1 and TRBJ2-7; 8 nucleotides match TRBD2. Germline assignment: CDR1 SQVTM and CDR2 ANQGSEA. CDR3 length: 13 amino acids. V gave up 2 bases and J gave up 2 bases; unmatched junction bases: 2. This CDR3 reads CSVETSGAYEQYF. The sequenced part of the CDR3 DNA is TGCAGCGTTGAAACTAGCGGAGCCTACGAG.

Concerning this clone: The read is 3 residues too short to cover the CDR3 end, so that end is filled in from the germline J gene. V and J are TRBV2 and TRBJ2-2, with a tentative D call TRBD2 (5 bases). Between the trimmed V and J ends, which lost 4 bases and 4 bases, there was a span of 16 bases. Germline V gene data show CDR1 as SNHLY and CDR2 as FYNNEI. CDR3 length equals 16 residues. The sequenced part of the CDR3 DNA is TGTGCCAGCAGTGTAGCCAGCGGCCGAGGCACCGGGGAG. Translated, it gives CASSVASGRGTGE. The whole CDR3 sequence reads CASSVASGRGTGELFF.

With respect to this clone: The read finishes 3 residues shy of the CDR3 end, and the germline J gene is used to complete it. J is TRBJ2-1 and V is TRBV10-3, with a possible D match to TRBD2 (7 bases). The ends were cut back, 6 bases at V and 8 bases at J, with 14 bases in the middle. Germline V gene lookup returns CDR1 ENHRY and CDR2 SYGVKD. This CDR3 contains 13 residues. CDR3 DNA (partial): TGTGCCATCAGGGCGGGGGCAAACGATGAG. It specifies CAIRAGANDE. In full, the CDR3 is CAIRAGANDEQFF.

As to this clone: The CDR3 end lies 3 residues beyond the end of the read and is filled in from the germline J gene. The V call is TRBV5-1, the J call TRBJ2-2; 9 bases match TRBD1. Germline CDR1 reads SGHRS; CDR2 reads YFSETQ. The CDR3 is 16 amino acids. V dropped 3 bases and J dropped 0; count of bases not matched to a gene: 3. The part of the CDR3 DNA that was read is TGCGCCAGCAGCTCCGACAGGGGGTCGAACACCGGGGAG. Protein: CASSSDRGSNTGE. The full CDR3 is CASSSDRGSNTGELFF.

Worth noting for this clone: The CDR3 extends 3 residues past the end of the read, so its final part is completed from the germline J gene. The V call is TRBV2, the J call TRBJ2-3; D is undetermined. CDR1 SNHLY and CDR2 FYNNEI come from the germline V gene. The CDR3 sequence is 12 residues long. V gave up 3 bases and J gave up 3 bases, with 4 bases separating them. CDR3 region: CASSDQTDTQYF. The CDR3 DNA, read in part, is TGTGCCAGCAGTGACCAGACAGATACG.

Details on this clone: The sequence runs out 3 residues before the end of the CDR3; the remainder is reconstructed from the germline J gene. The chain joins TRBV7-9 to TRBJ1-1; tentative D call: TRBD1 (5 bases). Deletions cut 4 bases from V and 6 bases from J, with 18 bases between. Germline V CDR1 and CDR2: SEHNR, FQNEAQ (reference sequence). The CDR3 covers 15 residues. CDR3 DNA (partial): TGTGCCAGCAGCTCAGAAGGGACTGAAGGGGCTGAA. It translates to CASSSEGTEGAE. The entire CDR3 sequence reads CASSSEGTEGAEAFF.

Concerning this clone: The missing CDR3 end, 3 residues past where the read stops, is filled in from the germline J gene. J is TRBJ1-4 and V is TRBV13; D might be TRBD1 (5 bases). CDR1 is PRHDT, CDR2 FYEKMQ, per germline (reference sequence). The ends were cut back, 1 base at V and 8 bases at J, with 8 bases in the middle. There are 13 residues in the CDR3. Incomplete CDR3 DNA: TGTGCCAGCAGCTTAGACCGACAGGAAAAA. Protein product: CASSLDRQEK. The full CDR3 protein reads CASSLDRQEKLFF.

A word on this clone: The read is 3 residues too short to cover the CDR3 end, so that end is filled in from the germline J gene. The V and J genes are TRBV19 and TRBJ2-1, with TRBD1 matching over 7 bases. Germline lookup yields CDR1 LNHDA and CDR2 SQIVND (reference sequence). The V segment lost 3 bases and the J segment 4 bases; nucleotides outside the gene matches: 6. There are 15 residues in the CDR3. The CDR3 is CASSMGTGDYNEQFF. The CDR3 DNA, read in part, is TGTGCCAGTAGTATGGGTACAGGGGATTACAATGAG.

As to this clone: The sequence runs out 3 residues before the end of the CDR3; the remainder is reconstructed from the germline J gene. The rearrangement joins TRBV20-1 to TRBJ2-1; D is uncertain. With 7 bases removed from V and 6 bases from J, the gap between germline ends came to 7 bases. The CDR3 covers 10 residues. The V gene's germline CDR1 is DFQATT and CDR2 SNEGSKA (reference sequence). Partial CDR3 DNA: TGCAGTGTAGAGTTCAATGAG. Its translation: CSVEFNE. The whole CDR3 protein is CSVEFNEQFF.

About this clone: The read terminates 3 residues ahead of where the CDR3 ends, so the germline J gene completes it. The chain is built from TRBV6-1 and TRBJ2-1; a possible D gene is TRBD2 (6 bases). Germline V lookup: CDR1 MNHNS, CDR2 SASEGT. This CDR3 is built from 15 residues. Deletions cut 1 base from V and 3 bases from J, with 10 bases between. CDR3 amino acids: CASSEDPAGYNEQFF. The part of the CDR3 DNA that was read is TGTGCCAGCAGTGAAGACCCAGCGGGCTACAATGAG.

As to this clone: The DNA ends 3 residues before the CDR3 does, and the rest of the CDR3 is filled in from the germline J gene. V and J are TRBV5-1 and TRBJ2-5, with TRBD2 identical over 8 bases. The CDR3 extends over 15 amino acids. In germline, CDR1 is SGHRS, CDR2 YFSETQ. The J segment lost 2 bases and the V segment lost 0 bases, leaving 3 bases of the junction unmatched. Here the CDR3 reads CASSLALAGQETQYF. The CDR3 bases that were read are TGCGCCAGCAGCTTGGCTCTAGCGGGTCAAGAGACC.

On this clone itself: Read coverage stops 3 residues before the CDR3 terminus; the germline J gene supplies the remainder. This chain uses TRBV20-1 with TRBJ2-1; D may be TRBD1 (6 bases). V gave up 2 bases and J gave up 2 bases, with 16 bases separating them. The CDR3 has 16 amino acids. Germline assignment: CDR1 DFQATT and CDR2 SNEGSKA (reference sequence). The sequenced CDR3 bases are TGCAGTGCTAGACCTCCACCCGGGACAACCTACAATGAG. This encodes CSARPPPGTTYNE. From start to end, the CDR3 is CSARPPPGTTYNEQFF.

With regard to this clone: The read ends 3 residues before the CDR3 terminus; that terminus is restored from the germline J gene. J is TRBJ2-7 and V is TRBV18; TRBD2 agrees at 8 bases. J lost 5 bases, V lost 0 bases, and 9 bases had no gene match. Germline values: CDR1 KGHSH, CDR2 LQKENI. The CDR3 covers 16 residues. The CDR3 reads CASSPPRGAGSDEQYF. The covered CDR3 bases are TGTGCCAGCTCACCACCGCGGGGGGCTGGCTCGGACGAG.

A remark on this clone: The read ends 3 residues early relative to the CDR3; the germline J gene fills the gap. V and J are TRBV20-1 and TRBJ2-5; D is possibly TRBD2 (7 bases). The CDR3 is made up of 15 amino acids. Per the germline V gene, CDR1 is DFQATT and CDR2 is SNEGSKA (reference sequence). Trimming took off 0 bases at V and 1 base at J, with 12 bases between the two ends. The CDR3: CSARDRGGLQETQYF. The CDR3 bases that were read are TGCAGTGCTAGAGATAGGGGGGGCCTCCAAGAGACC.

In regard to this clone: The read falls 3 residues short of the CDR3 end, and the missing part is taken from the germline J gene. The chain employs TRBV20-1 and TRBJ2-3; 7 bases line up with TRBD1. This CDR3 has 15 amino acids. Germline CDR1 is DFQATT and CDR2 is SNEGSKA (reference sequence). The trim removed 6 bases at V and 0 bases at J, leaving 9 bases unmatched. The CDR3 reads CSAITDRVSTDTQYF. The DNA read from the CDR3 is TGCAGTGCAATAACCGACAGGGTTAGCACAGATACG.

A remark on this clone: The observed sequence ends 3 residues before the CDR3 terminus, with the missing tail filled in from the germline J gene. This chain joins TRBV7-2 and TRBJ1-2, with D tentatively TRBD1 (6 bases). The CDR3 is made up of 13 amino acids. Germline-derived CDR1 and CDR2 are SGHTA and FQGNSA. The CDR3 reads CASSQATGYGYTF. Incomplete CDR3 DNA: TGTGCCAGCAGCCAGGCTACAGGGTACGGC.

In the case of this clone: The CDR3 goes on 3 residues after the read ends, and that part is filled in from the germline J gene. The rearrangement joins TRBV2 to TRBJ2-7; TRBD2 matches at 9 bases. The germline CDR1 and CDR2 sequences are SNHLY and FYNNEI. The CDR3 is 14 residues long. The junction had 1 base not matched to a gene; V was cut back by 1 base and J by 3 bases. The sequenced CDR3 bases are TGTGCCAGCAGTGAAGGTAGCGGGAGCTACGAG. Translation: CASSEGSGSYE. The CDR3, in full, reads CASSEGSGSYEQYF.

A note on this clone: The read ends 3 residues before the CDR3 terminus; that terminus is restored from the germline J gene. The rearrangement joins TRBV10-3 to TRBJ2-5; 16 bases are a match to TRBD2. The CDR3 spans 16 residues. Germline V gene lookup returns CDR1 ENHRY and CDR2 SYGVKD. J gave up 2 bases and V 8 bases, and 5 bases lay outside the gene matches. Incomplete CDR3 DNA: TGTGCCATCGGAGGGACTAGCGGGAGGGGTCAAGAGACC. It codes for CAIGGTSGRGQET. The complete CDR3 protein is CAIGGTSGRGQETQYF.